Detailed here is one T cell receptor (beta chain). The sample holds many counts of this clone. No antigen is known for it. The input lacks base qualities; no much larger clone sits a single base away. The entire amount of isolated RNA was reverse transcribed using the High Capacity cDNA Reverse Transcription Kit, so the sequenced TCRB transcripts were expressed ones. Naive, central memory and regulatory T cell samples underwent deep immunoSEQ sequencing, averaging around 3.9 million total reads per sample. Sorted cells were lysed in RLT buffer, and RNA was extracted using DNase-treated RNeasy Micro or Mini kits according to cell number. To prevent cross-contamination, every cell subset was processed on its own, while patient and healthy donor samples were processed together. Using the immunoSEQ multiplex PCR, TCRB sequences were amplified from cDNA into 87-bp fragments spanning the CDR3 region. The amplicons were sequenced using the Illumina HiSeq platform. As for the original processing: PCR bias was corrected computationally using synthetic template baselines, and reads within Hamming distance 2 were collapsed, with unmergeable singletons discarded. By aligning reads against IMGT, V, D and J genes, CDR3 length, and insertions or deletions at six rearrangement sites were assigned. Clonotype counts were normalized to sorted cell number within each subset before computing true diversity and Gini coefficients with the tcR R package. The overlap coefficient, calculated on TCRB nucleotide sequences, was used to quantify repertoire sharing. Out-of-frame TCRB sequences from naive cells were analyzed as a proxy for the pre-selection repertoire. TCRdb took this table from immuneACCESS and kept in-frame rearrangements with V and J called. Such tables lack part of the clones; where checked against another copy, unresolved V genes explain under half of the gap, and the rest is unexplained. V, J and clone size derive from that table, while D and trimming were established from the DNA sequence. The sample yields about 350,000 clones; around a fifth were counted once. 0.035% to 0.055% of the sample goes to the ten largest clones.

This entry is derived from a study of beta chain features in type 1 diabetes (dated by TCRdb to the late 2010s). A note on the overall study: No differences in mean age, gender distribution, total cell number or subset yield were found between patients and healthy donors. A total of 107,917,701 sorted cells were examined across all samples, and a strong correlation was observed between cell number per subset and RNA yield. In the study, TCRB repertoires of sorted circulating CD4+ T cell subsets from recently diagnosed type 1 diabetes patients were compared with those of matched healthy donors. Regulatory and stem cell-like memory subsets were isolated from only 8 patients and roughly 8 healthy donors, whereas naive and central memory subsets came from all 28 donors.

Study-wide conclusions, independent of this receptor: Because small numbers of individuals were included in the HLA sub-analyses, any influence of HLA type on TCRB rearrangement was left unresolved. A moderate but significant shortening of TCRB CDR3 length was observed in type 1 diabetes patients in all four CD4+ subsets. Because cDNA rather than genomic DNA was sequenced, highly expressing activated cells could have been over-represented, although no difference in activation and CD3 levels was found between groups. Naive, central memory and regulatory TCRB repertoires appeared more similar among patients than among healthy donors. PCR might favor shorter templates, but patient and control samples were amplified and corrected together, so any skew would affect both groups equally. At VDJ recombination sites, patients with type 1 diabetes made fewer insertions and deleted more nucleotides, a pattern implying thymic rearrangement abnormalities.

From each donor, a single peripheral blood sample of about 110 mL on average was drawn into heparinised tubes. Naive, central memory, regulatory and stem cell-like memory CD4+ T cells were sorted on a BD FACSAria II using a panel including CD45RO, CCR7, CD25, CD127, CD95 and CD27. Purity was above 95% for every sorted population. Right away, PBMCs were isolated by Lymphoprep density gradient centrifugation and were stained directly, with no culture step. Samples were stained and sorted in pairs, with one healthy donor and one patient per experiment, so that batch effects were minimized. V gives up 7 bases and J gives up 6 bases, and the segment between their germline ends measures 7 bases. The CDR3 measures 10 amino acids from cysteine to phenylalanine. The DNA shown is the 30-base CDR3, in frame from base 1.

The sequence came from a woman between 18 and 29 years old in good health. The specimen sequenced was naive CD4+ T cells from blood. The cell subset or site label corresponds to: true naive CD4+ T cells. The rearrangement combines TRBV23-1 with TRBJ2-7; TRBD2 is perhaps the D gene, given 5 matching bases. TRBV23-1 is an ORF, with its function uncertain. Here the CDR3 is given as CASTGGEQYF. The nucleotide sequence reads as follows: TGCGCCAGCACCGGAGGCGAGCAGTACTTC.